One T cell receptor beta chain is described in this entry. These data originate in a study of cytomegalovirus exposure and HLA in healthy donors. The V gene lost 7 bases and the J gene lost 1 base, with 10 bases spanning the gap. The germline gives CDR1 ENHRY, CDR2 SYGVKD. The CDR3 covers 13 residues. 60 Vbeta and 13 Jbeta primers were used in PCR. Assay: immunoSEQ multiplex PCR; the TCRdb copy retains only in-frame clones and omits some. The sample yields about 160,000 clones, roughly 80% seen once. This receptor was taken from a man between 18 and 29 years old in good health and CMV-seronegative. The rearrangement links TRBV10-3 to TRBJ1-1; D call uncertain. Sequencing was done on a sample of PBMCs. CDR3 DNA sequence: TGTGCCATCATGACTCTAGGGAACACTGAAGCTTTCTTT. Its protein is CAIMTLGNTEAFF.